This TCR beta chain emerged from a study of OX40 agonist ivuxolimab in advanced cancers. As for the study more broadly: The costimulatory receptor OX40 (CD134) was targeted by ivuxolimab, a fully human IgG2 agonistic monoclonal antibody. Intravenous ivuxolimab was administered to patients every 2 weeks at six dose levels: 0.01, 0.1, 0.3, 1.5, 3 and 10 mg/kg. Among the approximately 50 dose-escalation patients, around 19 had hepatocellular carcinoma, 15 or so melanoma, 9 renal cell carcinoma and 9 head and neck cancer. In the dose-escalation cohort, 70% to 85% of patients were male, and the mean age was approximately 64 years, with a range of about 23 to 90. Prior anti-PD-1, anti-PD-L1 or anti-CTLA-4 therapy was permitted, and checkpoint inhibitors had been received by 30% to 40% of dose-escalation patients. Three dose-escalation patients achieved partial responses, one with hepatocellular carcinoma and two with cutaneous melanoma. The point of sequencing TCRbeta in the periphery was to test whether ivuxolimab changed TCR sequence diversity and drove clonal T-cell expansion. The paper reports the monotherapy dose-escalation portion (N = 52 patients) of the phase I ivuxolimab trial. Findings and caveats that apply to the study as a whole: At doses of 0.1 to 3.0 mg/kg, clonal expansion of both CD4+ and CD8+ blood T cells was observed from baseline to week 6. The antigen specificity of the peripheral T cells that underwent clonal expansion was not determined. In the 0.1-3.0 mg/kg groups, partial responders were among the patients with the lowest normalized peripheral clonal expansion, particularly in CD8+ T cells. After ivuxolimab, CD8+ T cells had more expanded clones than CD4+ T cells on average. Low levels of normalized T-cell clonal expansion were also seen in some patients who did not respond.

From V the trimming removes 6 bases and from J it removes 5 bases, while the gene matches leave 9 bases of the junction unaccounted for. The cysteine opens and the phenylalanine closes a CDR3 of 15 amino acids. Here the CDR3 DNA is all that survives: 45 bases in frame from base 1. CDR1 and CDR2 were assigned from the germline V gene as MDHEN and SYDVKM. Genomic DNA was extracted from sorted cells for sequencing of the TCRbeta CDR3 region. The immunoSEQ Assay was used to sequence the TCRbeta CDR3 regions. TCRdb took this table from immuneACCESS and kept in-frame rearrangements with V and J called. Such tables lack part of the clones; where checked against another copy, unresolved V genes explain under half of the gap, and the rest is unexplained. Within this sample are roughly 60,000 clones, with 84% of them counted one time only. Approximately 4.5% of the sample is in the top ten clones. This clone was detected once. The clone's antigen remains unknown. There are no base qualities to consult, and no much larger clone falls within one base.

The trial excluded patients who had a history of autoimmune disease or were on systemic immunosuppression. Peripheral blood for TCR sequencing was collected from all dose cohorts at baseline, on cycle 4 day 1, and on cycle 7 day 1. The samples were taken from a phase I, first-in-human, multicenter, open-label dose-escalation trial of ivuxolimab. Adults with locally advanced or metastatic melanoma, renal cell, hepatocellular, or head and neck squamous cell carcinoma were enrolled in the trial. CD4+ and CD8+ T cells were sorted separately from peripheral blood before TCR sequencing. The receptor was derived from an adult with an advanced solid tumor such as melanoma, head and neck, liver or kidney cancer. The source was CD4+ or CD8+ T cells sorted from blood, collected in a trial of the OX40 agonist ivuxolimab. The chain links TRBV28 with TRBJ2-2; 7 of the junction bases match TRBD1. The sequenced DNA: TGTGCCAGCAGGGAGACAGGGATAGGGACCGGGGAGCTGTTTTTT. It translates to CASRETGIGTGELFF.